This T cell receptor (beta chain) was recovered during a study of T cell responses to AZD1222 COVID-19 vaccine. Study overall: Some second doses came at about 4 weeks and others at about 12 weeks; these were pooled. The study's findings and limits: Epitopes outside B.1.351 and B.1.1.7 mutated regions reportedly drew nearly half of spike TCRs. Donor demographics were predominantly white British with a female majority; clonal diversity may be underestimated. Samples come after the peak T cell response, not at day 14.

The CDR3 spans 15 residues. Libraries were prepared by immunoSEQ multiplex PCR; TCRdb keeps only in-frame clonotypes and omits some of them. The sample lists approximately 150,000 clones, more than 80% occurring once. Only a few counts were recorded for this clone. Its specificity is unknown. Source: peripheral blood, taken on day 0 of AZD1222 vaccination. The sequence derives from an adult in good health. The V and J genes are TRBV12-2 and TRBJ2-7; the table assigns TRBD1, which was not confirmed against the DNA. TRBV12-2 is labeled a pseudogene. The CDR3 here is CASRRQGISGYEQYF. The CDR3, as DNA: TGTGCAAGTCGCCGACAGGGAATATCTGGCTACGAGCAGTACTTC.